Below are 3 T cell receptor beta chains sequenced from a single sample in a study of cytomegalovirus exposure and HLA in healthy donors. The primer mix had 60 Vbeta and 13 Jbeta primers. Sequenced by immunoSEQ multiplex PCR; TCRdb stores in-frame clones only, minus some. The table has 110,000 to 150,000 clones, about 78% seen once. Sequenced: PBMCs. The receptors come from a man aged 18 to 30 in good health and CMV-seronegative.

V gene TRBV28 combines with J gene TRBJ2-1; 9 bases fit TRBD2. Germline V gene data show CDR1 as MDHEN and CDR2 as SYDVKM. Trimming cost V 3 bases and J 5 bases; bases outside gene matches: 8. The CDR3 is made up of 16 amino acids. Written as DNA, the CDR3 is TGTGCCAGCAGTTTTCCGGGACTAGCTGTCAACAATGAGCAGTTCTTC. This encodes CASSFPGLAVNNEQFF.

The chain has TRBV27 and TRBJ2-1; 14 bases align to TRBD2. Germline V gene sequence: CDR1 MNHEY, CDR2 SMNVEV (reference sequence). The CDR3 length is 19 residues. Unmatched junction bases numbered 17, after V lost 5 bases and J lost 8 bases. CDR3 DNA sequence: TGTGCCAGCAGTCCATACCTAGATCGGACTAGCGGGAGGCCCCATGAGCAGTTCTTC. This sequence encodes CASSPYLDRTSGRPHEQFF.

The genes are TRBV7-9 and TRBJ2-3; no clear D. Germline CDR1 is SEHNR and CDR2 is FQNEAQ (reference sequence). V lost 5 bases and J 0 bases, leaving 12 bases between the germline ends. CDR3 length equals 15 residues. The CDR3 DNA reads as TGTGCCAGCAGCCCCCTCCCCCCGAGCACAGATACGCAGTATTTT. This gives the protein CASSPLPPSTDTQYF.